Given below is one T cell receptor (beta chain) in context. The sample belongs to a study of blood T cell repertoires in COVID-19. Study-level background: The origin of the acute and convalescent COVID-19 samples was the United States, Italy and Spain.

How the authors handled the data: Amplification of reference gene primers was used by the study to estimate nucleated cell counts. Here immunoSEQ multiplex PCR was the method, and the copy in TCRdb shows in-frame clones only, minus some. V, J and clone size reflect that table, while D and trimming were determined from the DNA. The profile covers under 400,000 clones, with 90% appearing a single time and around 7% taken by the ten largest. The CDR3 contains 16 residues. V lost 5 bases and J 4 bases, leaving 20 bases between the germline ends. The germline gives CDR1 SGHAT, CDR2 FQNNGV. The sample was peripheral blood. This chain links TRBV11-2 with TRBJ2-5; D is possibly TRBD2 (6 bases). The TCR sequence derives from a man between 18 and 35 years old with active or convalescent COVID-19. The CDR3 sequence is CASSPIGRGPGETQYF. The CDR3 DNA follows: TGTGCCAGCAGCCCCATAGGGCGGGGACCGGGAGAGACCCAGTACTTC.